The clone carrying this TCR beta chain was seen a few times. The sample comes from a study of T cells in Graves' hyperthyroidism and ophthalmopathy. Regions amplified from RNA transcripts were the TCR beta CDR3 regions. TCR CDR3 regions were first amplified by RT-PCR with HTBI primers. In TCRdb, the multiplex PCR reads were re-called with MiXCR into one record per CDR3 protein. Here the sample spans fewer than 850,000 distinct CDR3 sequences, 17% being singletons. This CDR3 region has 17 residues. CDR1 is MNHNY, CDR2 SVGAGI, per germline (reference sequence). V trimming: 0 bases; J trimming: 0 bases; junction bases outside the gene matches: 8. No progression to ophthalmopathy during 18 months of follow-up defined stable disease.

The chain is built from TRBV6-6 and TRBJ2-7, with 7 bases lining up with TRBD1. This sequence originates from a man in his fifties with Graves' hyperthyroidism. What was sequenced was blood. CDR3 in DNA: TGTGCCAGCAGTTACTCGTTTCCCGGGACAGTCTCCTACGAGCAGTACTTC. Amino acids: CASSYSFPGTVSYEQYF.